This TCR beta chain appears in the sequencing data of a study of T cells in tuberculosis. At the level of the study: This South African cohort compared adolescents with or without latent tuberculosis against adults with active tuberculosis.

Data came from immunoSEQ multiplex PCR; TCRdb stores just in-frame clones and leaves some out. This sample has 45,000 or so clones, with about 95% found just once. CDR3 size: 17 residues. V was clipped by 6 bases and J by 3 bases, with 22 bases between them. The germline CDR1 and CDR2 sequences are LNHDA and SQIVND (reference sequence). Sequenced input: PBMCs. The receptor comes from a donor aged 10-30 years with latent tuberculosis or without tuberculosis infection. This chain joins TRBV19 and TRBJ2-3; a weak D match, TRBD1 (6 bases). CDR3 nucleotides: TGTGCCAGTAGCCCCGACGGGACACGTTACGGGACAGATACGCAGTATTTT. It codes for CASSPDGTRYGTDTQYF.